Sequencing of this TCR beta chain was carried out in a study of T-cell memory formation after mild COVID-19. The wider study: TCR clusters were largely donor specific.

TCRdb re-called the 5' RACE reads with MiXCR, one entry per CDR3 protein. The sample consists of roughly 450,000 distinct CDR3 sequences, 18% of them appearing once. This clonotype was observed a few times. Its specificity is unknown. V lost 1 base and J 6 bases, leaving 3 bases between the germline ends. Germline assignment: CDR1 SGHRS and CDR2 YFSETQ. The CDR3 covers 11 residues. Study results and caveats: Second-wave clones reaching peak frequency on day 37 lacked confirmed SARS-CoV-2 specificity. Memory sampled before infection contained some responding clones, suggesting cross-reactive memory joined.

V is TRBV5-1 and J is TRBJ2-3, with D unclear. Sequencing used PBMCs or a T cell subset sorted from them (not recorded which). This sequence originates from an adult woman who had mild COVID-19 (a few samples of this study predate the infection). Cell type and time point are not known. The CDR3 sequence: CASSLMDTQYF. DNA for the CDR3: TGCGCCAGCAGCTTGATGGATACGCAGTATTTT.